In its sample, the clone carrying this TCR beta chain was seen many times. The sample is drawn from a study of T cells after yellow fever vaccination. V lost 4 bases to trimming and J lost 0 bases; unmatched junction nucleotides: 0. CDR1 and CDR2 (germline): DFQATT, SNEGSKA (reference sequence). CDR3 length: 14 residues. TCRdb reanalysed the 5' RACE reads using MiXCR and keeps one entry per CDR3 protein. The sample lists more than 110,000 distinct CDR3 sequences; under 8% were seen once. The clonotype comes from a man under 40 who received the YFV17D yellow fever vaccine. The chain combines TRBV20-1 with TRBJ2-6; 7 positions agree with TRBD2. Sample: CD4+ T cells sorted from PBMCs, taken 10 days after the yellow fever booster vaccination. In DNA form, the CDR3 reads TGCAGTGCTACTAGCGGCTCTGGGGCCAACGTCCTGACTTTC. Its translation is CSATSGSGANVLTF.